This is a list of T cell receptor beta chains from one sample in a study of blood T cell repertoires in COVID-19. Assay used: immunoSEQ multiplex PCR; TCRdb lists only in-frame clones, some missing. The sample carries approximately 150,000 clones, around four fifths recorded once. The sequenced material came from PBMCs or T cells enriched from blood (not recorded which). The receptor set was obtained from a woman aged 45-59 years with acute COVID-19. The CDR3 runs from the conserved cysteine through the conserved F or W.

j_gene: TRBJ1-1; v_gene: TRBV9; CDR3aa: CASSAGGTNTEAFF
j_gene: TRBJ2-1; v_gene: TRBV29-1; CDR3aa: CSVVRDTYNEQFF
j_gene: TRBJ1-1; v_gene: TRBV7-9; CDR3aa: CASSPPSGGADTEAFF
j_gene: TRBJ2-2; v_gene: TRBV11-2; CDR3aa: CASSRGTSGTNTGELFF
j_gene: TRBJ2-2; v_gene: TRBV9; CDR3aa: CASRRNRDTGELFF
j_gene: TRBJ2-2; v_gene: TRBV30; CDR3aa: CAWGFMSPRTGELFF
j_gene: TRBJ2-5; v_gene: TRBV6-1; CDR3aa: CASSESPGEGGWETQYF
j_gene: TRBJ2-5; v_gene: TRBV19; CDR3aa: CASRDRGSETQYF
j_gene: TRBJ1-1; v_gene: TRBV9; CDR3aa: CASSDRPHREEAFF
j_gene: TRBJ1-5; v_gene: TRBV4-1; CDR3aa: CASSQGSAGGRNQPQHF
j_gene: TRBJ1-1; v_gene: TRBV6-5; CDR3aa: CASSYSSGANTEAFF
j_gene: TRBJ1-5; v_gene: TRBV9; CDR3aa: CASSPTSGNQPQHF
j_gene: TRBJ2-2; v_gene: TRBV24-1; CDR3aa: CATTSMDTGELFF
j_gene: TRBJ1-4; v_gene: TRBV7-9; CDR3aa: CASSRPPQANEKLFF
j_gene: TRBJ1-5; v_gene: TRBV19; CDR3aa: CASIPNQGNLITQPQHF
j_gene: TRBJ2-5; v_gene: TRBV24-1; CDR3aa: CATSDWNGQGETQYF
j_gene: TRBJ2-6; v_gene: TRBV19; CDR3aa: CASRQGSSSGANVLTF